This T cell receptor beta chain originates from a study of vaccination and CD4 T cells after COVID-19. Study-wide context: The stimulus for the cells was overlapping spike peptides derived from SARS-CoV-2, HCoV-NL63, HCoV-OC43 and HCoV-229E.

In germline, CDR1 is SGHNT, CDR2 YENEEA. V dropped 6 bases and J dropped 0 bases, with 6 bases sitting between them. The CDR3 is 14 amino acids. An Oncomine TCR Beta short-read assay was used to sequence the DNA from cultured CD4+ T cells. TCRdb redid the calling of the PCR reads with MiXCR, one entry per CDR3 protein. The table lists 21,000 or so distinct CDR3 sequences, about 39% of them singletons. Treatment defined: approximately 10-day PBMC culture with coronavirus spike peptide pools or control peptides (ViraFEST assay). PCR positivity was dated March to December 2020, before US Alpha, Beta and Delta variants. This clonotype was recorded a few times. The antigen is unknown.

The sequenced material came from CD4+ T cells from blood, cultured in vitro. The rearrangement joins TRBV11-3 to TRBJ2-6; D is unclear. This TCR came from a human donor who had recovered from COVID-19. In nucleotides, the CDR3 is TGTGCCAGCAGATTAAGCTCTGGGGCCAACGTCCTGACTTTC. Translated, it gives CASRLSSGANVLTF.